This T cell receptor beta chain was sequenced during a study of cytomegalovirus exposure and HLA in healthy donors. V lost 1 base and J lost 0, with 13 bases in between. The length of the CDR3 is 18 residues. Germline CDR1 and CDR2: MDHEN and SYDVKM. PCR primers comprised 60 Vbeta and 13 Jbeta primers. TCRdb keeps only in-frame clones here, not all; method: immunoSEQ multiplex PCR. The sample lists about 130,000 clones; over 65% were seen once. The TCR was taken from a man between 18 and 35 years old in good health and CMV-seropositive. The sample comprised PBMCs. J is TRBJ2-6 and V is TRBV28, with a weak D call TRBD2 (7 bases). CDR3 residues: CASSLLGGLNSGANVLTF. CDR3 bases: TGTGCCAGCAGTTTATTGGGGGGGCTGAACTCTGGGGCCAACGTCCTGACTTTC.